Listed here is a single T cell receptor beta chain. Antigen unknown. The sample originates from a study of cytomegalovirus exposure and HLA in healthy donors. Study-level information: Among over 350 genotyped donors, about 80% fell in the Caucasian-associated ancestry cluster.

PCR used 60 Vbeta primers and 13 Jbeta primers. Using immunoSEQ multiplex PCR, the repertoire was profiled, and TCRdb retains in-frame clones only, with some absent. Of around 150,000 clones listed, roughly 80% are singletons. Study-wide results and caveats: A later analysis reportedly found fewer N-insertions in an Asian-associated ancestry cluster than the roughly 700-donor mean.

The CDR3 contains 12 residues. Trimming left V 0 bases short and J 8 bases short, with 6 bases between. Germline V gives CDR1 SGHTA, CDR2 FQGNSA. The source of this sequence is a male donor in good health and CMV-seropositive. The material sequenced was PBMCs. The chain recombines TRBV7-2 with TRBJ2-3; D ambiguous. The CDR3, as DNA: TGTGCCAGCAGCTTAGCGGAGCGTACGCAGTATTTT. Translation gives CASSLAERTQYF.